The clone carrying this T cell receptor beta chain has only one observation. The target antigen is unknown. As for time point: week 11, during vaccination. Doses consisted of 300 ug of mutant IDH1 20-mer peptide each, paired with topical imiquimod. Donors had new WHO grade 3 or 4 IDH1-mutant, ATRX-lost astrocytomas. The data originate from a study of a mutant IDH1 vaccine in newly diagnosed glioma. The repertoire was sequenced with immunoSEQ multiplex PCR; TCRdb's copy has only in-frame clones and lacks some. This sample has roughly 30,000 clones, with just under 80% found just once. Germline CDR1 is MGHRA and CDR2 is YSYEKL. The CDR3 extends over 16 amino acids. V was trimmed by 1 base and J by 0 bases, leaving 13 bases between them.

The sequence was obtained from a man in his thirties or forties with glioma. The source material was PBMCs, sampled from a glioma patient whose treatment included an IDH1 peptide vaccine. This chain uses TRBV4-1 with TRBJ2-7; possible D gene TRBD1, 5 bases. CDR3 bases: TGCGCCAGCAGCCAAGTAAGGGGCAGACGCTCCTACGAGCAGTACTTC. Translated: CASSQVRGRRSYEQYF.